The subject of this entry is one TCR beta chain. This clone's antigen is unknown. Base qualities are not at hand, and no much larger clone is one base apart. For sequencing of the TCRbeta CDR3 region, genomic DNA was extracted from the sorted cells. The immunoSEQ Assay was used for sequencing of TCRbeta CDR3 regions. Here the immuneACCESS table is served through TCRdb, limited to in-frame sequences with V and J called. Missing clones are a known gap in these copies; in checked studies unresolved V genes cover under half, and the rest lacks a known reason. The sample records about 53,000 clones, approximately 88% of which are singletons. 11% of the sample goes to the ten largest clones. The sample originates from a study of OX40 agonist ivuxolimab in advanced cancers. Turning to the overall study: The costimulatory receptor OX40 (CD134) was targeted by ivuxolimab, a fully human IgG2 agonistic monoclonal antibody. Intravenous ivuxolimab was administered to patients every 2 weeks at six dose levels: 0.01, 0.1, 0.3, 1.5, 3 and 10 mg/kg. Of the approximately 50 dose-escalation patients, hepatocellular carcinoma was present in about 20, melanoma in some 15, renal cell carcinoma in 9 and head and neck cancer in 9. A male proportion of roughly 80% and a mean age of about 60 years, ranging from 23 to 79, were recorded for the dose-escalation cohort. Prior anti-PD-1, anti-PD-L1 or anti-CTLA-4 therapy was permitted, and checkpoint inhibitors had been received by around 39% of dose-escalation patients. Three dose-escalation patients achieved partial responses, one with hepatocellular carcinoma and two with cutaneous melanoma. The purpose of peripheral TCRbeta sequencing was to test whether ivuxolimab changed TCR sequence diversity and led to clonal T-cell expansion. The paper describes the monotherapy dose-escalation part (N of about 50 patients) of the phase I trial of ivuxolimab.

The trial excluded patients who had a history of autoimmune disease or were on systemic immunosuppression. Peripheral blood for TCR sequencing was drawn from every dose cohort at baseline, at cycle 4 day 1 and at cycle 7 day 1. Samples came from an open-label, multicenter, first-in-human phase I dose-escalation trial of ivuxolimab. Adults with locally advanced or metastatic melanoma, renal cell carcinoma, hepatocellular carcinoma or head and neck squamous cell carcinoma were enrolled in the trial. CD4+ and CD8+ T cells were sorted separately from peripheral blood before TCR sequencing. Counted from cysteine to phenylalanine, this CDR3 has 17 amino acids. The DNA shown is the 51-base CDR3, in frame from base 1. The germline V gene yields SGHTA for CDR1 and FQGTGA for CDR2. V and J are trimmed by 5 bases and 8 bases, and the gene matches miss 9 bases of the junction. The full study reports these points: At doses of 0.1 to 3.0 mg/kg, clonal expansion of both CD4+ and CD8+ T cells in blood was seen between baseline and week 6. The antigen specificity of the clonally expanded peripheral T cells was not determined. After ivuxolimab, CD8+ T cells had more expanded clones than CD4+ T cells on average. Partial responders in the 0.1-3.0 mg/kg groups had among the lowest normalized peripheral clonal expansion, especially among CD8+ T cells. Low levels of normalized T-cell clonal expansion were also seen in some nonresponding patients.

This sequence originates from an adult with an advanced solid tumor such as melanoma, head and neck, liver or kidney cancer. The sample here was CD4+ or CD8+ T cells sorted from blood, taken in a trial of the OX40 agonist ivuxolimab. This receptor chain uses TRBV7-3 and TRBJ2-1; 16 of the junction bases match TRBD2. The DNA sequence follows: TGTGCCAGCAGCCCCGAGGGACTAGCGGGAGGGAGCTATGAGCAGTTCTTC. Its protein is CASSPEGLAGGSYEQFF.